Presented here are 26 T cell receptor beta chains from one specimen sequenced in a study of PD-1 blockade in classical Hodgkin lymphoma. Each patient experienced a relapse that followed autologous stem cell transplantation, and brentuximab vedotin exposure varied. The data were produced by immunoSEQ multiplex PCR, yet TCRdb's version contains in-frame clones alone and is incomplete. The table includes approximately 51,000 clones, approximately 70% detected once. The sequencing used peripheral blood mononuclear cells (PBMCs), collected before the second cycle of nivolumab. The source is a human donor with classical Hodgkin lymphoma.

The chain combines TRBV10-1 with TRBJ2-3; D remains unclear. Germline-derived CDR1 and CDR2 are WNHNN and SYGVQD (reference sequence). The CDR3 loop spans 14 amino acids. V dropped 5 bases and J dropped 4 bases, with 13 bases sitting between them. In DNA, the CDR3 is TGCGCCAGCAGTCGGGCTCCCAATCCAGATACGCAGTATTTT. Residues: CASSRAPNPDTQYF.

The J gene is TRBJ2-5, the V gene TRBV29-1; 9 bases align to TRBD2. CDR1 and CDR2 from the germline V gene are SQVTM and ANQGSEA. V dropped 4 bases and J dropped 9; count of bases not matched to a gene: 18. This CDR3 region has 16 residues. The CDR3 coding sequence is TGCAGCGTTGCCCAGATGTGGCCTAGCGGGAAAGGGGCCCAGTACTTC. Translated: CSVAQMWPSGKGAQYF.

The chain has TRBV30 and TRBJ1-1, with 7 bases lining up with TRBD1. Per the germline V gene, CDR1 is GTSNPN and CDR2 is SVGIG (reference sequence). The trim removed 2 bases at V and 7 bases at J, leaving 4 bases unmatched. CDR3 size: 12 residues. CDR3: CAWSRDSLEAFF. CDR3 DNA sequence: TGTGCCTGGAGTAGGGACAGCCTTGAAGCTTTCTTT.

The CDR3 here is CASSQRPLGIGTDTQYF. Here the CDR3 DNA reads TGCGCCAGCAGCCAACGCCCTCTAGGAATCGGCACAGATACGCAGTATTTT. The chain employs TRBV4-1 and TRBJ2-3; D is ambiguous. The V gene's germline CDR1 is MGHRA and CDR2 YSYEKL. The V and J ends lost 2 bases and 1 base respectively, with 16 bases between them. The length of the CDR3 is 17 residues.

The chain carries TRBV28 and TRBJ2-5; 8 nucleotides match TRBD2. Trimming at V came to 5 bases and at J to 5 bases, leaving 10 bases not matched to a gene. Germline V CDR1 and CDR2: MDHEN, SYDVKM. The CDR3 is made up of 15 amino acids. The CDR3, as DNA: TGTGCCAGCAGTGGGAGCGGGAGCCTCTGGGAGACCCAGTACTTC. Encoded protein: CASSGSGSLWETQYF.

The chain has TRBV19 and TRBJ2-3; possible D gene TRBD2, 5 bases. The V end was cut by 5 bases, the J end by 6 bases, with 18 bases between. Germline CDR1 and CDR2: LNHDA and SQIVND (reference sequence). This CDR3 region has 15 residues. The CDR3 bases are TGTGCCAGTAGTCCCGGACTCGTCAACTCGGATACGCAGTATTTT. It codes for CASSPGLVNSDTQYF.

This chain's CDR3 is CASSLGGDGLEQYF. In nucleotides, the CDR3 is TGTGCCAGCAGCTTAGGGGGGGACGGCCTCGAGCAGTACTTC. The V call is TRBV7-6, the J call TRBJ2-7; maybe TRBD2 (6 bases). Trimming shortened V by 1 base and J by 6 bases, and 13 bases separated the two germline ends. This CDR3 has 14 residues. Germline CDR1 SGHVS, CDR2 FNYEAQ.

Comments on this clone: Other nucleotide sequences from this sample produce the same CDR3. The rearrangement joins TRBV28 to TRBJ2-7, with 8 bases lining up with TRBD2. The CDR3 length is 15 residues. V shed 3 bases, J shed 0 bases, and the junction held 4 bases outside the gene matches. Germline CDR1 is MDHEN and CDR2 is SYDVKM. This chain's CDR3 is CASSLGLAGSYEQYF. The CDR3 nucleotides are TGTGCCAGCAGTTTGGGGCTAGCGGGCTCCTACGAGCAGTACTTC.

This clone appeared once. This chain uses TRBV30 with TRBJ2-3; TRBD1 aligns across 7 bases. The CDR3 totals 15 residues. After removal of 2 bases from V and 2 bases from J, the junction contained 7 bases not matched to a gene. CDR1 GTSNPN and CDR2 SVGIG come from the germline V gene (reference sequence). This CDR3 is CAWSYRGQNTDTQYF. In DNA form, the CDR3 reads TGTGCCTGGAGTTATCGGGGACAGAACACAGATACGCAGTATTTT.

The chain is built from TRBV11-2 and TRBJ1-1, with TRBD1 identical over 8 bases. The J segment lost 5 bases and the V segment lost 5 bases, leaving 10 bases of the junction unmatched. CDR3 length: 15 amino acids. Germline V gene sequence: CDR1 SGHAT, CDR2 FQNNGV. The CDR3 here is CASSPRTGKRTEAFF. The CDR3 DNA follows: TGTGCCAGCAGCCCCCGGACAGGGAAGAGGACTGAAGCTTTCTTT.

The gene calls are TRBV11-2 and TRBJ1-5, with 8 bases identical to TRBD1. Germline V gene data show CDR1 as SGHAT and CDR2 as FQNNGV. V shed 3 bases, J shed 6 bases, and the junction held 4 bases outside the gene matches. This CDR3 is 14 amino acids long. CDR3 region: CASSFGQGGQPQHF. The CDR3 region has the DNA TGTGCCAGCAGCTTTGGACAGGGTGGTCAGCCCCAGCATTTT.

The chain joins TRBV15 to TRBJ1-3; tentatively, D is TRBD1 (5 bases). In germline, CDR1 is LNHNV, CDR2 YYDKDF (reference sequence). This CDR3 is 15 amino acids long. V was cut by 0 bases and J by 4 bases, with 10 bases left in between. CDR3 sequence (DNA): TGTGCCACCAGCAGAGATCACGACAGCGGAAACACCATATATTTT. Encoded protein: CATSRDHDSGNTIYF. The full variable domain, completed using reference TRBV15 and TRBJ1-3, is DAMVIQNPRYQVTQFGKPVTLSCSQTLNHNVMYWYQQKSSQAPKLLFHYYDKDFNNEADTPDNFQSRRPNTSFCFLDIRSPGLGDTAMYLCATSRDHDSGNTIYFGEGSWLTVV.

The V gene is TRBV14, the J gene TRBJ2-5; D is tentatively TRBD1 or TRBD2 (5 bases each). Deletions cut 2 bases from V and 5 bases from J, with 9 bases between. Germline values: CDR1 SGHDN, CDR2 FVKESK. CDR3 size: 13 residues. The CDR3 nucleotides are TGTGCCAGCAGCCAATGGGGGACGGAGACCCAGTACTTC. Encoded protein: CASSQWGTETQYF.

The chain has TRBV28 and TRBJ2-4; 9 bases align to TRBD1. With V trimmed by 6 bases and J by 7 bases, 7 bases remained unmatched. Germline loops: CDR1 MDHEN, CDR2 SYDVKM. The CDR3 runs 14 residues. CDR3 amino acids: CASSPTGGYNIQYF. The CDR3 DNA sequence: TGTGCCAGCAGCCCCACAGGGGGCTATAACATTCAGTACTTC.

The rearrangement links TRBV6-6 to TRBJ2-7; 7 nucleotides line up with TRBD1. The V and J ends lost 6 bases and 5 bases, in that order; junction bases with no gene match: 7. The CDR3 spans 13 residues. CDR1 is MNHNY, CDR2 SVGAGI, per germline (reference sequence). CDR3 protein: CASSPTGSNEQYF. The CDR3 nucleotides read TGTGCCAGCAGCCCGACAGGGTCCAACGAGCAGTACTTC.

The chain is built from TRBV25-1 and TRBJ1-1; D is undetermined. The germline V gene has CDR1 MGHDK and CDR2 SYGVNS. CDR3 length equals 15 residues. V was trimmed by 6 bases and J by 0 bases, leaving 14 bases between them. In DNA, the CDR3 is TGTGCCAGCAGGGAGGTCGGACCCTTGAACACTGAAGCTTTCTTT. Protein: CASREVGPLNTEAFF.

The CDR3 protein is CASSYYGDRAEAFF. CDR3 sequence (DNA): TGTGCCAGCAGTTACTACGGTGACAGGGCTGAAGCTTTCTTT. This chain connects TRBV6-5 to TRBJ1-1, with 7 positions matching TRBD1. This CDR3 is built from 14 residues. CDR1 and CDR2 from the germline V gene are MNHEY and SVGAGI. Trimming removed 1 base from V and 6 bases from J; junction bases left unmatched: 5.

The chain couples TRBV27 to TRBJ1-4; a possible D gene is TRBD1 (6 bases). This CDR3 has 15 amino acids. Per germline, CDR1 MNHEY and CDR2 SMNVEV (reference sequence). Trimming shortened V by 2 bases and J by 4 bases, and 11 bases separated the two germline ends. This CDR3 is CASSLGGTLNEKLFF. CDR3 DNA: TGTGCCAGCAGTTTAGGAGGGACACTTAATGAAAAACTGTTTTTT. Full variable domain (outside the CDR3, taken from reference TRBV27 and TRBJ1-4): EAQVTQNPRYLITVTGKKLTVTCSQNMNHEYMSWYRQDPGLGLRQIYYSMNVEVTDKGDVPEGYKVSRKEKRNFPLILESPSPNQTSLYFCASSLGGTLNEKLFFGSGTQLSVL.

This clone was recorded a few times. The V gene is TRBV12-5, the J gene TRBJ1-2, with D maybe TRBD1 (6 bases). The CDR3 extends over 16 amino acids. Trimming shortened V by 0 bases and J by 8 bases, and 19 bases separated the two germline ends. CDR1 and CDR2 from the germline V gene are LGHNT and FRNRAP. DNA of the CDR3: TGTGCTAGTGGTTTGGTCCTAGACAGGCCCGTACGAGGCTACACCTTC. The encoded protein is CASGLVLDRPVRGYTF.

This clone was counted between two and nine times. The CDR3 sequence: CASSLRGVGEKLFF. The CDR3 bases are TGTGCCAGCAGTTTAAGGGGGGTAGGAGAAAAACTGTTTTTT. This chain joins TRBV6-5 and TRBJ1-4; tentative D call: TRBD1 (6 bases). The CDR3 is 14 amino acids. Germline V gene lookup returns CDR1 MNHEY and CDR2 SVGAGI. V lost 4 bases and J 8 bases, leaving 14 bases between the germline ends.

This rearrangement joins TRBV27 to TRBJ1-4; D possibly corresponds to TRBD1 (6 bases). V lost 2 bases to trimming and J lost 4 bases, with 17 bases between them. Germline V gives CDR1 MNHEY, CDR2 SMNVEV (reference sequence). The CDR3 contains 17 residues. The CDR3 region is CASSLAQGIGLNEKLFF. In DNA, the CDR3 is TGTGCCAGCAGTTTAGCCCAGGGGATCGGACTTAATGAAAAACTGTTTTTT.

V and J are TRBV6-6 and TRBJ2-3; TRBD2 matches at 7 bases. CDR1 is MNHNY and CDR2 is SVGAGI in the germline V gene (reference sequence). Trimming cost V 0 bases and J 3 bases; bases outside gene matches: 6. The CDR3 spans 16 residues. The CDR3, as DNA: TGTGCCAGCAGTTACTCGAAGCGGGACCCGACAGATACGCAGTATTTT. It translates to CASSYSKRDPTDTQYF.

The V gene is TRBV7-2, the J gene TRBJ2-5; D unclear. The CDR3 has 11 residues. V was clipped by 3 bases and J by 6 bases, with 5 bases between them. From germline, CDR1 is SGHTA and CDR2 FQGNSA. CDR3 nucleotide sequence: TGTGCCAGCAGCTTGCGGCAGACCCAGTACTTC. Amino acid sequence: CASSLRQTQYF. Drawing the rest from reference TRBV7-2 and TRBJ2-5, the complete variable domain is GAGVSQSPSNKVTEKGKDVELRCDPISGHTALYWYRQSLGQGLEFLIYFQGNSAPDKSGLPSDRFSAERTGGSVSTLTIQRTQQEDSAVYLCASSLRQTQYFGPGTRLLVL.

This clone was picked up a small number of times. The chain joins TRBV6-5 to TRBJ2-7; D remains ambiguous. CDR1 MNHEY and CDR2 SVGAGI come from the germline V gene. This CDR3 has 12 amino acids. The V end lost 6 bases, the J end lost 5 bases, and 11 bases lay between the germline ends. In nucleotides, the CDR3 is TGTGCCAGCAGGCCCCGGTCCCACGAGCAGTACTTC. Translated: CASRPRSHEQYF.

In its sample, this clone was seen a few times. The V and J genes are TRBV7-8 and TRBJ2-2; D is perhaps TRBD2 (5 bases). Germline V gives CDR1 SGHVS, CDR2 FQNEAQ. Trimming shortened V by 5 bases and J by 3 bases, and 16 bases separated the two germline ends. This CDR3 contains 16 residues. CDR3 sequence: CASSPLRGWDTGELFF. For the CDR3, the DNA is TGTGCCAGCAGCCCCTTACGGGGTTGGGACACCGGGGAGCTGTTTTTT.

This rearrangement joins TRBV6-6 to TRBJ1-1; 7 bases align to TRBD1. Germline loops: CDR1 MNHNY, CDR2 SVGAGI (reference sequence). The CDR3 has 12 amino acids. V was pared by 7 bases and J by 7 bases, with 6 bases of the junction left unmatched. CDR3 residues: CASTSRGIEAFF. CDR3 nucleotide sequence: TGTGCCAGCACTTCCAGGGGGATTGAAGCTTTCTTT.